The 32 T cell receptor beta chains given below trace back to one sample, sequenced in a study of Ad26.COV2.S vaccination and SARS-CoV-2 variants. The treatment was: around 19 received Ad26.COV2.S at low or high dose, single or two shots; 5 received placebo; per-sample allocation not given. The investigators took samples on day 63 after the first vaccine or placebo injection. Repertoires were generated with immunoSEQ multiplex PCR, while TCRdb's copy carries only in-frame clones and drops some. The profile covers about 400,000 clones, with roughly 90% appearing a single time and about 4% taken by the ten largest. Specimen: peripheral blood, collected in a trial of Ad26.COV2.S vaccine versus placebo. The receptors here all came from a person aged 18-65 years who received the Ad26.COV2.S COVID-19 vaccine or a placebo.

This rearrangement joins TRBV18 to TRBJ2-7, with D perhaps matching TRBD1 (6 bases). The CDR3 extends over 16 amino acids. Trimming took 1 base from V and 1 from J, leaving 14 bases between them. The germline V gene encodes CDR1 KGHSH and CDR2 LQKENI. The CDR3 region has the DNA TGTGCCAGCTCACCACAACAGGACAGCTCATCCTACGAGCAGTACTTC. It specifies CASSPQQDSSSYEQYF.

The rearrangement uses TRBV19 and TRBJ1-2; possible D gene TRBD1, 5 bases. There are 14 residues in the CDR3. The germline V gene encodes CDR1 LNHDA and CDR2 SQIVND (reference sequence). V lost 5 bases and J 5 bases, leaving 15 bases between the germline ends. The CDR3 DNA sequence: TGTGCCAGTAGTCTGGGGGGACCTTTGTATGGCTACACCTTC. Translated, it gives CASSLGGPLYGYTF.

The chain is built from TRBV6-6 and TRBJ1-5, with no clear D. Trimming stripped 0 bases from V and 6 bases from J, with 9 bases between. CDR3 size: 14 residues. The germline V gene has CDR1 MNHNY and CDR2 SVGAGI (reference sequence). In nucleotides, the CDR3 is TGTGCCAGCAGTTACTCGGGGTCCTCTCAGCCCCAGCATTTT. It yields the protein CASSYSGSSQPQHF.

V and J are TRBV29-1 and TRBJ1-1, with 11 bases aligning to TRBD1. J lost 6 bases, V lost 8 bases, and 2 bases had no gene match. The CDR3 is 11 residues long. CDR1 is SQVTM, CDR2 ANQGSEA, per germline. CDR3 bases: TGCAGCACGGACAGGGGGCCTGAAGCTTTCTTT. It is translated as CSTDRGPEAFF.

V usage is TRBV3-1 (or the pseudogene TRBV3-2) and J usage is TRBJ1-2; D is possibly TRBD1 (6 bases). The CDR3 sequence is 13 residues long. Looked up from germline, CDR1 is LGHDT and CDR2 is YNNKEL (reference sequence). V was trimmed by 7 bases and J by 11 bases, leaving 20 bases between them. The CDR3 sequence: CASTITGKRAYTF. The CDR3 coding sequence is TGTGCCAGCACAATTACAGGGAAACGGGCTTACACCTTC.

This chain joins TRBV5-1 and TRBJ1-5; 9 nucleotides align to TRBD1. The germline V gene encodes CDR1 SGHRS and CDR2 YFSETQ. The CDR3 contains 15 residues. The V and J ends lost 0 bases and 5 bases, in that order; junction bases with no gene match: 3. The CDR3 nucleotides are TGCGCCAGCAGCTTGGGACAGGGGGGTGATCAGCCCCAGCATTTT. Protein sequence: CASSLGQGGDQPQHF.

This chain links TRBV27 with TRBJ1-6; D is perhaps TRBD1 (6 bases). The CDR3 has 15 residues. In germline, CDR1 is MNHEY, CDR2 SMNVEV (reference sequence). V lost 6 bases, J lost 11 bases, and 20 bases lay in between. CDR3 protein: CASRLTGYSSPPLHF. CDR3 DNA sequence: TGTGCCAGCAGACTCACAGGGTATTCTTCGCCACCCCTCCACTTT.

The gene calls are TRBV9 and TRBJ1-5; unclear D gene. The germline V gene encodes CDR1 SGDLS and CDR2 YYNGEE. The CDR3 extends over 14 amino acids. Trimming left V 0 bases short and J 3 bases short, with 7 bases between. The CDR3 region has the DNA TGTGCCAGCAGCGTAGGTTCGAACAATCAGCCCCAGCATTTT. Its protein product is CASSVGSNNQPQHF.

The V gene is TRBV10-3, the J gene TRBJ1-2; no clear D. This CDR3 is built from 16 residues. V shed 0 bases and J shed 3 bases, with 14 bases lying between them. The V gene's germline CDR1 is ENHRY and CDR2 SYGVKD. The CDR3 is CAISESTLSRHYGYTF. The CDR3 DNA reads TGTGCCATCAGTGAGTCGACTCTGTCGCGACACTATGGCTACACCTTC.

The chain links TRBV6-5 to TRBJ1-6; TRBD1 aligns across 7 bases. The V and J ends lost 7 bases and 9 bases, in that order; junction bases with no gene match: 9. This CDR3 contains 14 residues. CDR1 is MNHEY, CDR2 SVGAGI, per germline. DNA of the CDR3: TGTGCCAGCACTGTAGACAGGGTCGCTTCACCCCTCCACTTT. Its translation is CASTVDRVASPLHF.

The chain employs TRBV7-9 and TRBJ2-1; the match to TRBD1 covers 7 bases. Germline loops: CDR1 SEHNR, CDR2 FQNEAQ (reference sequence). Unmatched junction bases numbered 6, after V lost 1 base and J lost 6 bases. CDR3 size: 15 residues. CDR3 sequence (DNA): TGTGCCAGCAGCTTAGGGGCAGGGGGTACCAATGAGCAGTTCTTC. Translating it yields CASSLGAGGTNEQFF. The variable domain in full, with the rest retrieved from reference TRBV7-9 and TRBJ2-1, is DTGVSQNPRHKITKRGQNVTFRCDPISEHNRLYWYRQTLGQGPEFLTYFQNEAQLEKSRLLSDRFSAERPKGSFSTLEIQRTEQGDSAMYLCASSLGAGGTNEQFFGPGTRLTVL.

The J gene is TRBJ2-1, the V gene TRBV28; D assignment may be TRBD1 or TRBD2 (5 bases each). Germline lookup yields CDR1 MDHEN and CDR2 SYDVKM. The CDR3 has 12 amino acids. Trimming took off 2 bases at V and 10 bases at J, with 9 bases between the two ends. The CDR3 protein is CASSLTGLEQFF. The CDR3 nucleotides are TGTGCCAGCAGTTTAACGGGGCTCGAGCAGTTCTTC.

This chain links TRBV7-6 with TRBJ1-6; maybe TRBD1 (6 bases). Trimming took 4 bases from V and 3 from J, leaving 13 bases between them. The CDR3 is made up of 16 amino acids. Germline V gene sequence: CDR1 SGHVS, CDR2 FNYEAQ. CDR3 region: CASSSSGANYNSPLHF. DNA of the CDR3: TGTGCCAGCAGCTCATCGGGGGCCAACTATAATTCACCCCTCCACTTT.

The genes are TRBV18 and TRBJ2-7; 7 bases agree with TRBD2. V shed 2 bases and J 6 bases; nucleotides not matched to a gene: 10. Germline loops: CDR1 KGHSH, CDR2 LQKENI. The CDR3 has 15 amino acids. CDR3 residues: CASSPTGGSTGEQYF. Written as DNA, the CDR3 is TGTGCCAGCTCACCAACCGGGGGGTCTACTGGCGAGCAGTACTTC.

Only one count was recorded for this clone. The genes are TRBV7-2 and TRBJ1-1, with 8 bases fitting TRBD1. Trimming cost V 1 base and J 3 bases; bases outside gene matches: 4. The CDR3 is made up of 15 amino acids. Looked up from germline, CDR1 is SGHTA and CDR2 is FQGNSA. CDR3 nucleotides: TGTGCCAGCAGCTTAGTGACAGGGGTTGACACTGAAGCTTTCTTT. Translation: CASSLVTGVDTEAFF.

The V call is TRBV20-1, the J call TRBJ2-7; D gene unclear. The CDR3 consists of 11 residues. Germline V gene sequence: CDR1 DFQATT, CDR2 SNEGSKA (reference sequence). Trimming took 6 bases from V and 2 from J, leaving 8 bases between them. For the CDR3, the DNA is TGCAGTGCCGACACAACCTACGAGCAGTACTTC. Translating it yields CSADTTYEQYF.

The genes are TRBV6-5 and TRBJ1-1, with 9 positions matching TRBD1. V trimming: 8 bases; J trimming: 1 base; junction bases outside the gene matches: 5. CDR1 is MNHEY, CDR2 SVGAGI, per germline. This CDR3 is 14 amino acids long. The CDR3 loop is CASGRQGGNTEAFF. Here the CDR3 DNA reads TGTGCCAGCGGACGACAGGGGGGGAACACTGAAGCTTTCTTT.

The chain is built from TRBV9 and TRBJ1-6; 7 bases align to TRBD1. V was pared by 4 bases and J by 8 bases, with 6 bases of the junction left unmatched. In germline, CDR1 is SGDLS, CDR2 YYNGEE. The CDR3 length is 14 residues. The CDR3 is CASSSQGWDSPLHF. The CDR3 region has the DNA TGTGCCAGCAGCTCACAGGGGTGGGATTCACCCCTCCACTTT.

This sequence joins TRBV4-2 and TRBJ2-7; the D gene could be TRBD1 or TRBD2 (6 bases each). The V gene lost 0 bases and the J gene lost 1 base, with 13 bases spanning the gap. Germline-derived CDR1 and CDR2 are LGHNA and YNFKEQ. The CDR3 has 16 amino acids. The CDR3 loop is CASSQDRGPTSYEQYF. The DNA of the CDR3 is TGTGCCAGCAGCCAAGATCGGGGGCCCACATCCTACGAGCAGTACTTC.

Judged by abundance, this clone is medium-sized. The chain couples TRBV4-1 to TRBJ2-7; D may be TRBD1 or TRBD2 (7 bases each). Trimming shortened V by 0 bases and J by 3 bases, and 18 bases separated the two germline ends. Germline CDR1 and CDR2: MGHRA and YSYEKL. The CDR3 extends over 17 amino acids. CDR3 sequence reads: CASSQDLWQGGVYEQYF. The DNA for the CDR3 is TGCGCCAGCAGCCAAGACCTTTGGCAGGGGGGGGTCTACGAGCAGTACTTC.

V gene TRBV15 combines with J gene TRBJ1-5, with D perhaps TRBD1 (5 bases). Germline values: CDR1 LNHNV, CDR2 YYDKDF (reference sequence). This CDR3 has 14 residues. V lost 4 bases and J 5 bases, leaving 12 bases between the germline ends. The CDR3 region is CATSIPGPYQPQHF. CDR3 sequence (DNA): TGTGCCACCAGCATTCCGGGACCTTATCAGCCCCAGCATTTT.

The rearrangement uses TRBV28 and TRBJ2-3, with TRBD1 matching 9 bases. The germline gives CDR1 MDHEN, CDR2 SYDVKM. The V and J ends lost 7 bases and 3 bases, in that order; junction bases with no gene match: 8. The CDR3 length is 15 residues. CDR3 protein: CASTATGTGTDTQYF. CDR3 nucleotide sequence: TGTGCCAGCACCGCAACGGGGACAGGGACAGATACGCAGTATTTT.

The CDR3 here is CASSLHISGANVLTF. CDR3 DNA: TGTGCCAGCAGTTTACATATCTCTGGGGCCAACGTCCTGACTTTC. The chain recombines TRBV28 with TRBJ2-6, with D unresolved. The CDR3 is 15 amino acids. Per germline, CDR1 MDHEN and CDR2 SYDVKM. The ends were cut back, 2 bases at V and 0 bases at J, with 5 bases in the middle.

V and J are TRBV30 and TRBJ1-1; D perhaps matches TRBD1 (6 bases). This CDR3 is built from 12 residues. Germline V lookup: CDR1 GTSNPN, CDR2 SVGIG (reference sequence). Trimming shortened V by 4 bases and J by 5 bases, and 11 bases separated the two germline ends. DNA for the CDR3: TGTGCCTGGAATACAGGGAGTACTGAAGCTTTCTTT. Protein: CAWNTGSTEAFF. Full variable domain (rest looked up from reference TRBV30 and TRBJ1-1): SQTIHQWPATLVQPVGSPLSLECTVEGTSNPNLYWYRQAAGRGLQLLFYSVGIGQISSEVPQNLSASRPQDRQFILSSKKLLLSDSGFYLCAWNTGSTEAFFGQGTRLTVV.

This clone has just one count. The chain combines TRBV7-9 with TRBJ2-3; TRBD2 is a possible D gene (5 bases). CDR3 size: 15 residues. With 3 bases removed from V and 2 bases from J, the gap between germline ends came to 12 bases. From germline, CDR1 is SEHNR and CDR2 FQNEAQ (reference sequence). In DNA form, the CDR3 reads TGTGCCAGCAGCTTGTCGAGCGGATACACAGATACGCAGTATTTT. Translation gives CASSLSSGYTDTQYF.

The J gene is TRBJ1-4, the V gene TRBV28, with 7 bases fitting TRBD1. This CDR3 has 14 amino acids. With 6 bases clipped from V and 8 bases from J, the junction kept 9 bases outside the gene matches. Germline V lookup: CDR1 MDHEN, CDR2 SYDVKM. CDR3 sequence: CASRQGGAREKLFF. For the CDR3, the DNA is TGTGCCAGCAGGCAAGGGGGCGCACGGGAAAAACTGTTTTTT.

The CDR3 region is CAWSGPARAGNTIYF. CDR3 nucleotides: TGTGCCTGGAGTGGCCCAGCCAGGGCTGGAAACACCATATATTTT. The chain uses TRBV30 and TRBJ1-3; D is possibly TRBD1 (5 bases). Looked up from germline, CDR1 is GTSNPN and CDR2 is SVGIG (reference sequence). CDR3 size: 15 residues. Trimming stripped 1 base from V and 2 bases from J, with 12 bases between.

This clone was counted only a few times. The CDR3 sequence is CAISESNWAQGSNEQFF. The CDR3 nucleotides read TGTGCCATCAGTGAATCAAATTGGGCACAGGGATCCAATGAGCAGTTCTTC. V and J are TRBV10-3 and TRBJ2-1, with a weak D call TRBD1 (6 bases). The CDR3 consists of 17 residues. From germline, CDR1 is ENHRY and CDR2 SYGVKD. Trimming cost V 3 bases and J 6 bases, with 21 bases left between them.

The V and J genes are TRBV29-1 and TRBJ1-4, with 8 bases that match TRBD1. Germline values: CDR1 SQVTM, CDR2 ANQGSEA. The CDR3 runs to 13 residues. The V gene end was trimmed by 0 bases and the J gene end by 11 bases; junction bases not matched to a gene: 5. This chain's CDR3 is CSVEDQGARKLFF. The CDR3 nucleotides are TGCAGCGTTGAAGACCAGGGGGCGAGGAAACTGTTTTTT.

The CDR3, as DNA: TGCACCAGCAGCCAAGTCCCGGGACCGAGTTACTCTGGGGCCAACGTCCTGACTTTC. This encodes CTSSQVPGPSYSGANVLTF. This chain joins TRBV1 and TRBJ2-6. TRBV1 counts as a pseudogene. This CDR3 region has 19 residues.

V gene TRBV10-1 combines with J gene TRBJ2-3, with D unclear. The CDR3 covers 14 residues. V lost 1 base, J lost 5 bases, and 10 bases lay in between. CDR1 and CDR2 from the germline V gene are WNHNN and SYGVQD (reference sequence). CDR3: CASSELVLKDTQYF. CDR3 DNA sequence: TGCGCCAGCAGTGAGTTGGTCCTCAAAGATACGCAGTATTTT.

The gene calls are TRBV3-1 (or the pseudogene TRBV3-2) and TRBJ2-1; D is undetermined. Trimming removed 1 base at V and 9 bases at J, with 13 bases between. Germline V gene sequence: CDR1 LGHDT, CDR2 YNNKEL (reference sequence). The CDR3 totals 14 residues. In DNA, the CDR3 is TGTGCCAGCAGCCAAGTGGTCGCCCACACTGAGCAGTTCTTC. This translates into CASSQVVAHTEQFF.